The present entry profiles one T cell receptor beta chain with its context. Per the germline V gene, CDR1 is SGHNT and CDR2 is YENEEA. This CDR3 is 16 amino acids long. V gave up 3 bases and J gave up 6 bases; unmatched junction bases: 9. Original methodology: Estimation of nucleated cell counts was performed using reference gene primer amplification. Libraries were prepared by immunoSEQ multiplex PCR; TCRdb keeps only in-frame clonotypes and omits some of them. The V and J calls and clone size are taken from that table; D and trimming were inferred from the DNA. The sample has over 250,000 clones; more than 75% are singletons. These data originate in a study of blood T cell repertoires in COVID-19. On the study more broadly: T cells, B-cell-depleted T cells, or PBMCs provided the cDNA or gDNA that served as material.

Source material: peripheral blood. The TCR was taken from a woman aged 40 to 49 who had recovered from COVID-19. The V and J genes are TRBV11-3 and TRBJ2-1, with 9 bases fitting TRBD2. CDR3 sequence reads: CASSFSAGGAVNEQFF. CDR3 bases: TGTGCCAGCAGCTTTTCCGCGGGGGGGGCCGTCAATGAGCAGTTCTTC. Based on the CDR3 plus reference TRBV11-3 and TRBJ2-1, the full variable domain is EAGVVQSPRYKIIEKKQPVAFWCNPISGHNTLYWYLQNLGQGPELLIRYENEEAVDDSQLPKDRFSAERLKGVDSTLKIQPAELGDSAVYLCASSFSAGGAVNEQFFGPGTRLTVL.